This is a list of T cell receptor beta chains from one sample in a study of cytomegalovirus exposure and HLA in healthy donors. Here immunoSEQ multiplex PCR was the method, and the copy in TCRdb shows in-frame clones only, minus some. The data hold some 120,000 clones, with around three quarters observed a single time. Sequencing was carried out using PBMCs. These receptor sequences come from a man younger than 30 in good health and CMV-seronegative. The CDR3 runs from the conserved cysteine through the conserved F or W. D genes are given only for firm matches.

CDR3 protein	CDR3 DNA	V gene	J gene	D gene
CASSLRGLGFEETQYF	TGTGCCAGCAGCTTGCGGGGACTAGGGTTTGAAGAGACCCAGTACTTC	TRBV5-6	TRBJ2-5	TRBD2
CASSLAGTGRDTIYF	TGTGCCAGCAGCTTGGCCGGGACAGGGAGGGACACCATATATTTT	TRBV5-4	TRBJ1-3	TRBD1
CASSSPSTGITGELFF	TGTGCCAGCAGTTCCCCCTCCACAGGGATCACCGGGGAGCTGTTTTTT	TRBV6-6	TRBJ2-2	-
CASSAGRAGRNYGYTF	TGCGCCAGCAGTGCCGGGCGGGCAGGGAGGAACTATGGCTACACCTTC	TRBV10-2	TRBJ1-2	-
CASRETRTANTEAFF	TGCGCCAGCAGGGAAACAAGGACAGCAAACACTGAAGCTTTCTTT	TRBV10-2	TRBJ1-1	-
CASSLGTRGYNSPLHF	TGTGCCAGCAGCTTAGGGACCCGGGGTTATAATTCACCCCTCCACTTT	TRBV7-2	TRBJ1-6	-
CASSSGQGSNYGYTF	TGTGCCAGCAGCTCCGGACAGGGGAGCAACTATGGCTACACCTTC	TRBV7-9	TRBJ1-2	TRBD1
CASSLWGEGTEAFF	TGTGCCAGCAGCCTCTGGGGGGAGGGTACTGAAGCTTTCTTT	TRBV5-4	TRBJ1-1	-
CASRTPSRREAFF	TGTGCCAGCAGAACCCCTTCACGGCGGGAAGCTTTCTTT	TRBV28	TRBJ1-1	-
CSVAGRTGGPSTDTQYF	TGCAGCGTTGCGGGAAGGACAGGGGGACCTAGTACAGATACGCAGTATTTT	TRBV29-1	TRBJ2-3	TRBD1
CASPAYSYGQGNTEAFF	TGTGCCAGCCCGGCCTATTCTTACGGACAGGGGAACACTGAAGCTTTCTTT	TRBV25-1	TRBJ1-1	TRBD1
CASSQTSGRRDTQYF	TGTGCCAGCAGCCAAACTAGCGGGAGGAGGGATACGCAGTATTTT	TRBV14	TRBJ2-3	TRBD2